This T cell receptor beta chain was identified during a study of OX40 agonist ivuxolimab in advanced cancers. Sequencing used immunoSEQ multiplex PCR; TCRdb keeps in-frame clones, though not all of them. The sample lists just over 90,000 clones, about 90% occurring once. Germline CDR1 LNHDA, CDR2 SQIVND (reference sequence). CDR3 length: 14 residues. Trimming left V 5 bases short and J 0 bases short, with 11 bases between. Specimen: CD4+ or CD8+ T cells sorted from blood, collected in a trial of the OX40 agonist ivuxolimab. J is TRBJ2-7 and V is TRBV19; a possible D gene is TRBD2 (5 bases). This receptor was identified in an adult with an advanced solid tumor such as melanoma, head and neck, liver or kidney cancer. The CDR3 loop reads CASSPTRGSYEQYF. The CDR3 region has the DNA TGTGCCAGTAGTCCTACCCGGGGCTCCTACGAGCAGTACTTC.